This TCR beta chain was found in a study of T-cell reconstitution after alpha-beta-depleted transplantation in children. The TCRbeta library was prepared with unique molecular identifiers. TCRdb re-called the PCR reads with MiXCR, one entry per CDR3 protein. The repertoire holds 490,000 or so distinct CDR3 sequences, around 13% seen once, with less than 6.5% in the top ten. The CDR3 totals 15 residues. CDR1 LNHDA and CDR2 SQIVND come from the germline V gene (reference sequence). V gave up 8 bases and J gave up 1 base; unmatched junction bases: 9. The rearrangement links TRBV19 to TRBJ2-7; 9 bases are a match to TRBD1. This clonotype was sampled from a human donor who donated a stem cell graft to a child with combined immunodeficiency. The sequencing here drew on PBMCs from the stem cell graft donor, taken from the stem cell graft. CDR3 region: CASGSWTGASYEQYF. CDR3 nucleotides: TGTGCCAGTGGGAGCTGGACAGGGGCGTCCTACGAGCAGTACTTC.